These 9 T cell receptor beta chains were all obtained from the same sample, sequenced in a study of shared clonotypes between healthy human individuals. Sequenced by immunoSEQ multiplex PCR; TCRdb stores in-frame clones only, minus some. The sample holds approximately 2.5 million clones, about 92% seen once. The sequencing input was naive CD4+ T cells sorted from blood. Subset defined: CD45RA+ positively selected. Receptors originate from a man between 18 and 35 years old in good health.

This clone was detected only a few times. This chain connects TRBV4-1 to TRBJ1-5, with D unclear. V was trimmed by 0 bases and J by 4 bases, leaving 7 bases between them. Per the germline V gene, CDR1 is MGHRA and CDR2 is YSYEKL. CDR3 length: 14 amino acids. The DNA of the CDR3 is TGCGCCAGCAGCCAAGAGGTGCTTAATCAGCCCCAGCATTTT. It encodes CASSQEVLNQPQHF.

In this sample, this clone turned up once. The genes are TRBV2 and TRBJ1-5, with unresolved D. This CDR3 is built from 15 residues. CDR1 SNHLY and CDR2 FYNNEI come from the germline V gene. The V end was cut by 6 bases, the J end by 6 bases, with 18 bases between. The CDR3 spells CASSKEDGMGQPQHF. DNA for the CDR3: TGTGCCAGCAGCAAAGAGGACGGCATGGGTCAGCCCCAGCATTTT.

CDR3 in amino acids: CASSGESSSYNEQFF. DNA for the CDR3: TGTGCCAGCAGTGGGGAGTCTTCCTCCTACAATGAGCAGTTCTTC. The chain joins TRBV2 to TRBJ2-1; D may be TRBD2 (5 bases). The CDR3 contains 15 residues. Trimming removed 4 bases from V and 0 bases from J, with 10 bases in between. CDR1 SNHLY and CDR2 FYNNEI come from the germline V gene.

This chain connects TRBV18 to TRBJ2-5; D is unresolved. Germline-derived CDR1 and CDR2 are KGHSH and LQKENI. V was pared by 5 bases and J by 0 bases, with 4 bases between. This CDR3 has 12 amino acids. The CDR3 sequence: CASSYYQETQYF. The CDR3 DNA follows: TGTGCCAGCTCATATTACCAAGAGACCCAGTACTTC.

In DNA form, the CDR3 reads TGTGCCAGCAGTTACTCGAAAAGAACAGGGGGCGAAAAACTGTTTTTT. Its protein product is CASSYSKRTGGEKLFF. The chain carries TRBV6-5 and TRBJ1-4, with 9 bases that match TRBD1. Unmatched junction bases numbered 7, after V lost 0 bases and J lost 8 bases. The CDR3 covers 16 residues. Germline loops: CDR1 MNHEY, CDR2 SVGAGI.

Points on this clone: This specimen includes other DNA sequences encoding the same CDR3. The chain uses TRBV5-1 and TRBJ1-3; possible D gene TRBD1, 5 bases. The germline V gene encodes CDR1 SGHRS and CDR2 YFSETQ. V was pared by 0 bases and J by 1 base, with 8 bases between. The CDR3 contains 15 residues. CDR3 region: CASSLVGDSGNTIYF. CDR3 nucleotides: TGCGCCAGCAGCTTGGTGGGGGATTCTGGAAACACCATATATTTT.

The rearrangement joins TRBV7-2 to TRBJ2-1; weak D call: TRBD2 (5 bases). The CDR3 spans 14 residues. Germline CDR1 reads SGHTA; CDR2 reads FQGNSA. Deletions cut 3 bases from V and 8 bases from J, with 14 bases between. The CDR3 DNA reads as TGTGCCAGCAGCTTTTCCTACGGGAAGCATGAGCAGTTCTTC. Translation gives CASSFSYGKHEQFF.

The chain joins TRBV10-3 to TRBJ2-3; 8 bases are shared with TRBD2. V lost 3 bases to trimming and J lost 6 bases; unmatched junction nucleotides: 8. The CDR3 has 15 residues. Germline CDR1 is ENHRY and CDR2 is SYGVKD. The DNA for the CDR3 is TGTGCCATCAGTGACACCGGGAGGGCCATGGATACGCAGTATTTT. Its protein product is CAISDTGRAMDTQYF.

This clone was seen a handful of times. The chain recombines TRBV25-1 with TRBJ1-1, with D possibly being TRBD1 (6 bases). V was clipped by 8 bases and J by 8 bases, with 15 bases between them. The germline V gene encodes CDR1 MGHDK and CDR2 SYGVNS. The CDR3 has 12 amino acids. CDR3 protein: CASGRSGTEAFF. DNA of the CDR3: TGTGCCAGCGGGCGGAGCGGGACAGAAGCTTTCTTT.